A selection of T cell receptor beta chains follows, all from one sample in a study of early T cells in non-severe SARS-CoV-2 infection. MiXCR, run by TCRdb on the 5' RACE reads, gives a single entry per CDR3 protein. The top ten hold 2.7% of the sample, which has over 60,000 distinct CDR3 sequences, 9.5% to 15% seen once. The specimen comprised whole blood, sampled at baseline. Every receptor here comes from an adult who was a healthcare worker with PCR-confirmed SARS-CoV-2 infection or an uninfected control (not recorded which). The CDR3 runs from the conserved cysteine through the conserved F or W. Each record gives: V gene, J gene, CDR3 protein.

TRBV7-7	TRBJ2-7	CASSLGTGPYEQYF
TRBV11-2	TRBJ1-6	CASGTQNSPLHF
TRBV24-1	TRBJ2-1	CATSDLVLGRNEQFF
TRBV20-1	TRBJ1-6	CSAREETYNSPLHF
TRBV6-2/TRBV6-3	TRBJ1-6	CASSSRDSSPLHF
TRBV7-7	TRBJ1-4	CDSSATGTALPSTNEKLFF
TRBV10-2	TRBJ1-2	CASKGAYGYTF
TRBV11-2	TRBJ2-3	CASSLSFDRGRTDTQYF
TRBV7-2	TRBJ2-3	CASSYPYQTDTQYF
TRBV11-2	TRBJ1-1	CASSLYFTEAFF
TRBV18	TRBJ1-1	CASSPQTGGTDTEAFF
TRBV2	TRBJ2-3	CASSRNRDTQYF
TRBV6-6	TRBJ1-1	CASTETGGYTEAFF
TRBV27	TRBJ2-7	CASSLKGTGSYEQYF